Listed below are T cell receptor beta chains from one sample, sequenced in a study of radiation and T cells in renal cell carcinoma. Profiling relied on immunoSEQ multiplex PCR, and the TCRdb table lists in-frame clones only, not all of them. The table lists about 25,000 clones, more than 45% of them singletons, with about 20% in the top ten. Sequenced here: tumor tissue, sampled from a patient whose treatment was nephrectomy without radiotherapy. The receptors here all came from a man aged 35 to 55 with renal cell carcinoma. Both conserved end residues are part of each CDR3. The order of the fields is V gene, J gene, clone size, D gene, CDR3 DNA, CDR3 protein. A D gene is named only where the DNA matches it firmly. Size tells how often a clone was seen (once, few, many) or the class of an expanded clone, and some rows leave it out.

V: TRBV5-1; J: TRBJ2-5; size: once; D: TRBD2; DNA: TGCGCCAGCAGCCGGGGGACTACCCAAGAGACCCAGTACTTC; CDR3: CASSRGTTQETQYF
V: TRBV11-2; J: TRBJ1-3; size: .; D: TRBD1; DNA: TGTGCCAGCAGCCTCGACAGGGGCTCTGGAAACACCATATATTTT; CDR3: CASSLDRGSGNTIYF
V: TRBV18; J: TRBJ1-5; size: few; D: TRBD1; DNA: TGTGCCAGCTCACTCGGACAGGGGGTAGCTTTTCCCCAGCATTTT; CDR3: CASSLGQGVAFPQHF
V: TRBV28; J: TRBJ1-4; size: few; D: .; DNA: TGTGCCAGCAGTTTACCCCAGGGCATCACCGGTGAAAAACTGTTTTTT; CDR3: CASSLPQGITGEKLFF
V: TRBV25-1; J: TRBJ1-6; size: .; D: TRBD1; DNA: TGTGCCAGCAGTGAGGGACAGCGCCTGAATTCACCCCTCCACTTT; CDR3: CASSEGQRLNSPLHF
V: TRBV5-6; J: TRBJ1-5; size: few; D: TRBD1; DNA: TGTGCCAGCAGCTTGGGGGGACAGGGTTATAGTCAGCCCCAGCATTTT; CDR3: CASSLGGQGYSQPQHF
V: TRBV28; J: TRBJ2-2; size: .; D: .; DNA: TGTGCCACCCGCTGGGGCACCGGGGAGCTGTTTTTT; CDR3: CATRWGTGELFF
V: TRBV6-5; J: TRBJ1-6; size: few; D: .; DNA: TGTGCCAGCAGTTACCCGACAGGATCACCCCTCCACTTT; CDR3: CASSYPTGSPLHF
V: TRBV6-5; J: TRBJ1-1; size: .; D: .; DNA: TGTGCCAGCAGTTCGCGTGGGAACACTGAAGCTTTCTTT; CDR3: CASSSRGNTEAFF
V: TRBV4-3; J: TRBJ2-1; size: once; D: .; DNA: TGCGCCAGCAGCCCCTCTCGAGGGCGCGAGCAGTTCTTC; CDR3: CASSPSRGREQFF
V: TRBV7-9; J: TRBJ1-1; size: many; D: .; DNA: TGTGCCAGCAGCTTCGGACCGAACACTGAAGCTTTCTTT; CDR3: CASSFGPNTEAFF
V: TRBV18; J: TRBJ2-3; size: .; D: .; DNA: TGTGCCAGCTCACCAATCCCAACAGATACGCAGTATTTT; CDR3: CASSPIPTDTQYF
V: TRBV6-6; J: TRBJ1-5; size: once; D: TRBD1; DNA: TGTGCCAGCACACAGGGGGGTCAGCCCCAGCATTTT; CDR3: CASTQGGQPQHF
V: TRBV5-8; J: TRBJ2-7; size: once; D: TRBD1; DNA: TGTGCCAGCAGCTTACCGGGGACAGGCTACGAGCAGTACTTC; CDR3: CASSLPGTGYEQYF
V: TRBV9; J: TRBJ2-1; size: .; D: .; DNA: TGTGCCAGCAGCCGCAGGGAGGCTCGTATTAACGATGAGCAGTTCTTC; CDR3: CASSRREARINDEQFF
V: TRBV6-5; J: TRBJ2-3; size: .; D: .; DNA: TGTGCCAGCAGTTACGTACAGGATACGCAGTATTTT; CDR3: CASSYVQDTQYF
V: TRBV2; J: TRBJ1-2; size: .; D: .; DNA: TGTGCCAGCAGTTGGGGGGGTGCCACTGGCGGCTACACCTTC; CDR3: CASSWGGATGGYTF
V: TRBV19; J: TRBJ1-2; size: .; D: .; DNA: TGTGCCAGTAGGTCAGAAATTAACTATGGCTACACCTTC; CDR3: CASRSEINYGYTF
V: TRBV5-1; J: TRBJ2-5; size: .; D: TRBD2; DNA: TGCGCCAGCAGCTTGTCCAGCGGGGGGGCTGGGAAGACCCAGTACTTC; CDR3: CASSLSSGGAGKTQYF
V: TRBV11-1; J: TRBJ1-2; size: few; D: .; DNA: TGTGCCAGCAGCTTAGCCGGGGAGGCCTATGGCTACACCTTC; CDR3: CASSLAGEAYGYTF
V: TRBV7-9; J: TRBJ2-1; size: once; D: TRBD2; DNA: TGTGCCAGCAGCTTAGCTCGTAGGCTAGCGGGGGACGACAATGAGCAGTTCTTC; CDR3: CASSLARRLAGDDNEQFF
V: TRBV7-8; J: TRBJ1-5; size: .; D: .; DNA: TGTGCCAGCAGCTTAGTAATAGGGACACCGAATCAGCCCCAGCATTTT; CDR3: CASSLVIGTPNQPQHF
V: TRBV4-3; J: TRBJ1-1; size: .; D: .; DNA: TGCGCCAGCAGCTTAAGGGGCGTCGAGGACACTGAAGCTTTCTTT; CDR3: CASSLRGVEDTEAFF
V: TRBV29-1; J: TRBJ1-2; size: few; D: .; DNA: TGCAGCGTTGGCGAGGGGCCGGGAGGCTACACCTTC; CDR3: CSVGEGPGGYTF
V: TRBV5-5; J: TRBJ1-6; size: once; D: .; DNA: TGTGCCAGCAGCTTGGAGGGACACCATAATTCACCCCTCCACTTT; CDR3: CASSLEGHHNSPLHF
V: TRBV7-9; J: TRBJ2-7; size: .; D: .; DNA: TGTGCCAGCAGCTTATCGGCAGCCACCTACGAGCAGTACTTC; CDR3: CASSLSAATYEQYF
V: TRBV29-1; J: TRBJ1-4; size: .; D: .; DNA: TGCAGCATAGAAGGTGAAGGGAGTGAAAAACTGTTTTTT; CDR3: CSIEGEGSEKLFF
V: TRBV6-1; J: TRBJ1-1; size: few; D: .; DNA: TGTGCCAGCAGTGCCAGGGTTGAGGGCATCACTGAAGCTTTCTTT; CDR3: CASSARVEGITEAFF
V: TRBV15; J: TRBJ2-3; size: once; D: TRBD2; DNA: TGTGCCACCAGTGTGGGACTAGCGGGAGGGACAGATACGCAGTATTTT; CDR3: CATSVGLAGGTDTQYF
V: TRBV11-3; J: TRBJ2-1; size: .; D: .; DNA: TGTGCCAGCAGCTCCCGGACTGACGAGCAGTTCTTC; CDR3: CASSSRTDEQFF
V: TRBV19; J: TRBJ1-5; size: .; D: .; DNA: TGTGCCAGTAATGGCAGAGACAATCAGCCCCAGCATTTT; CDR3: CASNGRDNQPQHF
V: TRBV5-6; J: TRBJ2-1; size: .; D: .; DNA: TGTGCCAGCAGCTCCGGCTTGTCGGCCTACAATGAGCAGTTCTTC; CDR3: CASSSGLSAYNEQFF
V: TRBV7-6; J: TRBJ1-5; size: .; D: .; DNA: TGTGCCAGCAGCTTAAGGTCCGGGGCCAATCAGCCCCAGCATTTT; CDR3: CASSLRSGANQPQHF
V: TRBV18; J: TRBJ2-2; size: .; D: .; DNA: TGTGCCAGCTCACTCGGCAGGGAGATAGCCGGGGAGCTGTTTTTT; CDR3: CASSLGREIAGELFF
V: TRBV2; J: TRBJ2-7; size: .; D: TRBD2; DNA: TGTGCCAGCAGTAAAACTAGCGGGAGAAACTCCTACGAGCAGTACTTC; CDR3: CASSKTSGRNSYEQYF
V: TRBV9; J: TRBJ1-1; size: .; D: TRBD1; DNA: TGTGCCAGCAGCGTAGAACGGGAGATACAGGGGGCGGAGGACACTGAAGCTTTCTTT; CDR3: CASSVEREIQGAEDTEAFF
V: TRBV6-5; J: TRBJ2-2; size: .; D: TRBD1; DNA: TGTGCCAGTTTACAGGGGGCGAACACCGGGGAGCTGTTTTTT; CDR3: CASLQGANTGELFF
V: TRBV5-5; J: TRBJ1-2; size: .; D: .; DNA: TGTGCCAGCAGCTTGGAACAGACTTCCTATGGCTACACCTTC; CDR3: CASSLEQTSYGYTF
V: TRBV29-1; J: TRBJ1-1; size: few; D: .; DNA: TGCAGCGTTGAGGGGGCAGTGGGGTTGTCAGCTTTCTTT; CDR3: CSVEGAVGLSAFF
V: TRBV5-1; J: TRBJ1-1; size: few; D: TRBD1; DNA: TGCGCCAGCAGCTTGGGCCAGGGGGCTAGGACTGAAGCTTTCTTT; CDR3: CASSLGQGARTEAFF
V: TRBV27; J: TRBJ2-5; size: .; D: TRBD1; DNA: TGTGCCAGTTCATGGGACAGGGGTGTGGAGACCCAGTACTTC; CDR3: CASSWDRGVETQYF
V: TRBV6-1; J: TRBJ1-2; size: .; D: .; DNA: TGTGCCAGCAGTGTGACCCCGGACCATGGCTACACCTTC; CDR3: CASSVTPDHGYTF
V: TRBV27; J: TRBJ2-3; size: .; D: .; DNA: TGTGCCAGCAGTTTAGGAAATGCAGATACGCAGTATTTT; CDR3: CASSLGNADTQYF
V: TRBV11-2; J: TRBJ2-1; size: few; D: TRBD2; DNA: TGTGCCAGCAGCGGGACTAACTACAATGAGCAGTTCTTC; CDR3: CASSGTNYNEQFF
V: TRBV28; J: TRBJ1-5; size: .; D: .; DNA: TGTGCCAGCAGTATTGGACGCGGGGGGAGGCAGCCCCAGCATTTT; CDR3: CASSIGRGGRQPQHF
V: TRBV5-1; J: TRBJ1-2; size: .; D: TRBD1; DNA: TGCGCCAGCAGCGCAGGACAGGGGGCTTACTATGGCTACACCTTC; CDR3: CASSAGQGAYYGYTF
V: TRBV7-9; J: TRBJ1-5; size: .; D: TRBD1; DNA: TGTGCCAGCAGCTTCGAGGGGGCCGGGTATCAGCCCCAGCATTTT; CDR3: CASSFEGAGYQPQHF
V: TRBV28; J: TRBJ2-1; size: .; D: TRBD2; DNA: TGTGCCAGCAGTCCTTGGACTAGCGGGGGGGCCCCCCACAATGAGCAGTTCTTC; CDR3: CASSPWTSGGAPHNEQFF
V: TRBV7-9; J: TRBJ2-7; size: .; D: .; DNA: TGTGCCAGCAGTTTTGGGGGTAGGGTCTACGAGCAGTACTTC; CDR3: CASSFGGRVYEQYF
V: TRBV9; J: TRBJ2-4; size: .; D: .; DNA: TGTGCCAGCAGCGTAGGAGTCAGGGGGGAGGACATTCAGTACTTC; CDR3: CASSVGVRGEDIQYF
V: TRBV5-1; J: TRBJ1-2; size: .; D: TRBD1; DNA: TGCGCCAGCAGTAAATTTGACAGGGGGAAACTATGGGGCTACACCTTC; CDR3: CASSKFDRGKLWGYTF
V: TRBV7-2; J: TRBJ1-4; size: .; D: .; DNA: TGTGCCAGCAGCCCCGGGGGGGGTGAAAAACTGTTTTTT; CDR3: CASSPGGGEKLFF
V: TRBV7-9; J: TRBJ1-6; size: few; D: .; DNA: TGTGCCAGCAGCTTAGACAGCTCCTATAATTCACCCCTCCACTTT; CDR3: CASSLDSSYNSPLHF
V: TRBV5-1; J: TRBJ2-7; size: few; D: .; DNA: TGCGCCAGCAGTCCGAAGGCCTCTACAGGGACGATTTACGAGCAGTACTTC; CDR3: CASSPKASTGTIYEQYF
V: TRBV5-1; J: TRBJ2-5; size: .; D: .; DNA: TGCGCCAGCACCACCACTCGGATGAGGGAAGAGACCCAGTACTTC; CDR3: CASTTTRMREETQYF
V: TRBV4-3; J: TRBJ1-3; size: .; D: .; DNA: TGCGCCAGCAGCCAATCACGGGCTTCGAGCTCTGGAAACACCATATATTTT; CDR3: CASSQSRASSSGNTIYF